Sequencing of this T cell receptor beta chain was carried out in a study of shared clonotypes between healthy human individuals. Study as a whole: Three plates each covered CD4 naive and memory; CD8 naive two, CD8 memory one.

Naive CD8 cells lacked CD45RO, underwent positive selection for CCR7 and left out terminally differentiated effector memory CD45RA+ cells. V was pared by 1 base and J by 4 bases, with 9 bases between. The CDR3 spans 13 residues. Germline values: CDR1 SGHRS, CDR2 YFSETQ. Remarks on this clone: Other DNA sequences within the sample encode an identical CDR3.

In the source study's methods: ImmunoSEQ output lacked quality scores and full-length reads, limiting matched filtering. Method: immunoSEQ multiplex PCR; TCRdb's copy keeps in-frame clones and lacks some. Clone size and the V and J calls come from that table; the DNA yielded D and trimming. This table holds some 2.1 million clones, just under 95% found once. Material: naive CD8+ T cells sorted from blood. The origin of this receptor is a man between 18 and 29 years old in good health. The chain uses TRBV5-1 and TRBJ2-7; a possible D gene is TRBD1 (5 bases). Written as DNA, the CDR3 is TGCGCCAGCAGCTTGACAGGAACATACGAGCAGTACTTC. Protein sequence: CASSLTGTYEQYF.